What follows describes a single T cell receptor beta chain. Its binding antigen is unknown. The sample holds no much larger clone one base away, and base qualities are not on file. This sample was included in a study of CD8 T cells in ankylosing spondylitis (dated by TCRdb to 2016 to 2017). Regarding the complete study: The study set out to find disease-linked TCR variants by profiling T cell receptor beta repertoires in ankylosing spondylitis patients and healthy donors. The full study cohort comprised 20 to 30 ankylosing spondylitis patients and about 110 healthy donors. Peripheral blood samples were taken, and synovial fluid was additionally collected from ankylosing spondylitis patients. What the work shows at the level of the full study, not this receptor alone: Some motif variants were previously reported in synovial fluid and blood of reactive arthritis patients, suggesting common disease-initiation mechanisms. Blood from ankylosing spondylitis patients appeared to be characterized by a TCR beta motif made up of several highly homologous amino acid variants. The disease-linked clones were reported as significantly enriched in matched synovial fluid samples from ankylosing spondylitis patients. The disease-linked clones showed a CD8+ phenotype and occurred at relatively low frequencies in peripheral blood.

CDR3 length: 14 amino acids, cysteine to phenylalanine. The only DNA kept is the CDR3, 42 bases in frame from the first base. As encoded in the germline V gene (reference sequence), CDR1 is DFQATT while CDR2 is SNEGSKA. V loses 5 bases, J loses 0 bases, and the germline ends lie 11 bases apart. The sequencer listed for this sample is Illumina HiSeq 2500. Quantitative 5'-RACE with molecular barcodes was the method used to prepare the TCR beta libraries. Concerning the study's data processing: A new computational method based on a probabilistic model of VDJ rearrangement was used to identify disease-linked TCR variants. The raw public reads went through TCRdb reprocessing: fastp at Q25, MiXCR clone calling, in-frame beta chains kept. Entries that share a CDR3 protein sequence are merged under the most common genes and DNA. TCRdb, not the authors, supplied the V and J calls. This sample has some 450,000 distinct CDR3 sequences in its table, and over 15% of those were observed once. The top ten constitute just over 1% of the sample.

This receptor was taken from a male donor with ankylosing spondylitis. This sequence uses TRBV20-1 and TRBJ1-5; no D segment can be confidently identified. Sequencing used blood, either unsorted or a sorted T cell fraction (not recorded which). The CDR3 reads CSASPADSNQPQHF. The nucleotide sequence reads as follows: TGCAGTGCTTCCCCAGCAGATAGCAATCAGCCCCAGCATTTT.